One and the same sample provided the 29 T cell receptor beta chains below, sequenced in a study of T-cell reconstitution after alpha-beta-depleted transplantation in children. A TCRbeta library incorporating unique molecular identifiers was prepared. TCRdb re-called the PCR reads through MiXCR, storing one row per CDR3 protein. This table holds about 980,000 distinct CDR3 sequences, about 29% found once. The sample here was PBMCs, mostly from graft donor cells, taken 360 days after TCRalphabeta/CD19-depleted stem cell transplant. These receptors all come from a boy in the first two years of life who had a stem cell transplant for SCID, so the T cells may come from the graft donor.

The CDR3 here is CAWSILAGVNEQFF. CDR3 sequence (DNA): TGTGCCTGGAGTATACTAGCGGGGGTTAATGAGCAGTTCTTC. The chain joins TRBV30 to TRBJ2-1; 11 bases match TRBD2. Germline CDR1 is GTSNPN and CDR2 is SVGIG (reference sequence). Trimming took 2 bases from V and 7 from J; bases not matched to a gene: 4. The CDR3 sequence is 14 residues long.

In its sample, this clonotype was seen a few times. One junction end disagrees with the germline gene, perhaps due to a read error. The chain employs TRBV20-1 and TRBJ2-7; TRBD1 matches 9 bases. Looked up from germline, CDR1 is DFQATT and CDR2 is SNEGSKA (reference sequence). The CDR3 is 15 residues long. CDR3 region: CSARDSWTGEDEQYF. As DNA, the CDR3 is TGCAGTGCTAGAGATTCGTGGACAGGGGAAGACGAACAGTACTTC.

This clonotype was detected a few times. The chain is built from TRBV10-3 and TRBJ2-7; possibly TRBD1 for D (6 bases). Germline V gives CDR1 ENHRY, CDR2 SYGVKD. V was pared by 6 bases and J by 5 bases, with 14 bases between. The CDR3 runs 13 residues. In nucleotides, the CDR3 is TGTGCCATCAGAATCCCAGGGGAAGACGAGCAGTACTTC. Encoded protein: CAIRIPGEDEQYF.

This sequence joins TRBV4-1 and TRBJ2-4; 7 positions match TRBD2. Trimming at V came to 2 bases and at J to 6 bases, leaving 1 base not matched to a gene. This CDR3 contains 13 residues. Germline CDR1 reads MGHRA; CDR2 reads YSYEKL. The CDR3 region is CASSQRGGNIQYF. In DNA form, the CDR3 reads TGCGCCAGCAGCCAACGCGGGGGAAACATTCAGTACTTC.

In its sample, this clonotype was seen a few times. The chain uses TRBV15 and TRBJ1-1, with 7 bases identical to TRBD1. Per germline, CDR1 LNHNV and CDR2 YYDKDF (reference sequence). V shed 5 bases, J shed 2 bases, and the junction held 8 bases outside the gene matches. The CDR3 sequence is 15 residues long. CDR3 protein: CATSSRDSENTEAFF. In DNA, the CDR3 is TGTGCCACCAGCTCCCGGGACAGCGAAAACACTGAAGCTTTCTTT.

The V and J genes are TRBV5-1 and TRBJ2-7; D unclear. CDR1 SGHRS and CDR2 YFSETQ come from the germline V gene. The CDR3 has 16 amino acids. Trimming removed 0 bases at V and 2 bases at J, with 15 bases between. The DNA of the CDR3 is TGCGCCAGCAGCTTGGTGGCCCCCGAAGGTCCCTACGAGCAGTACTTC. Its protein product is CASSLVAPEGPYEQYF. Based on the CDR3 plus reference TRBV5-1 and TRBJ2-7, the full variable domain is KAGVTQTPRYLIKTRGQQVTLSCSPISGHRSVSWYQQTPGQGLQFLFEYFSETQRNKGNFPGRFSGRQFSNSRSEMNVSTLELGDSALYLCASSLVAPEGPYEQYFGPGTRLTVT.

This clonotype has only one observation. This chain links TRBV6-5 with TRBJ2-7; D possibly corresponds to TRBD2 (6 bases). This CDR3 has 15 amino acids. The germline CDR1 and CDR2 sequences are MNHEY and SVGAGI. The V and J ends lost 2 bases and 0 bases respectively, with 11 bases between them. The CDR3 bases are TGTGCCAGCAGTTACCCGGGGGTGAGCTCCTACGAGCAGTACTTC. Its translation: CASSYPGVSSYEQYF.

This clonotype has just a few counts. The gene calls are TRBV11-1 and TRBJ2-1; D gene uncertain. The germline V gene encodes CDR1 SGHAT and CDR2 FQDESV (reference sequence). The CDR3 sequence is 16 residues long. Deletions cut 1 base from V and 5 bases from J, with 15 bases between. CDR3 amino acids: CASSLGNFPRNNEQFF. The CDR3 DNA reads TGTGCCAGCAGCTTAGGCAACTTTCCTAGGAACAATGAGCAGTTCTTC.

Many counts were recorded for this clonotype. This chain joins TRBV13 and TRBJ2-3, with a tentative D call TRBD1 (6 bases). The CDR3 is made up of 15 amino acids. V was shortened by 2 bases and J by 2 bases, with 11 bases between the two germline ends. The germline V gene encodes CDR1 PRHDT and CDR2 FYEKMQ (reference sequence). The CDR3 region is CASSLRDTITDTQYF. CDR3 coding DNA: TGTGCCAGCAGCTTAAGGGACACCATCACAGATACGCAGTATTTT. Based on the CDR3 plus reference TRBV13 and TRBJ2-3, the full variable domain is AAGVIQSPRHLIKEKRETATLKCYPIPRHDTVYWYQQGPGQDPQFLISFYEKMQSDKGSIPDRFSAQQFSDYHSELNMSSLELGDSALYFCASSLRDTITDTQYFGPGTRLTVL.

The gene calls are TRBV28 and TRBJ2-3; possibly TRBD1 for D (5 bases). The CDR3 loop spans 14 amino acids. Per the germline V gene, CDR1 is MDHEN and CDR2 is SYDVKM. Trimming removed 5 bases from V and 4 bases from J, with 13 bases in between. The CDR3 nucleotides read TGTGCCAGCAGTGTAATGCAGGGCGCAGATACGCAGTATTTT. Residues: CASSVMQGADTQYF. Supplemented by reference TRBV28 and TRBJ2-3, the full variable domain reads DVKVTQSSRYLVKRTGEKVFLECVQDMDHENMFWYRQDPGLGLRLIYFSYDVKMKEKGDIPEGYSVSREKKERFSLILESASTNQTSMYLCASSVMQGADTQYFGPGTRLTVL.

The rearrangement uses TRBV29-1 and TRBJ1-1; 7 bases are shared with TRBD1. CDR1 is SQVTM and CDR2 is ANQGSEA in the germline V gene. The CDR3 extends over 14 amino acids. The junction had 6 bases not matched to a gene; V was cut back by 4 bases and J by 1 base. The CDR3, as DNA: TGCAGCGTTGCTCTGACAGGGAAGAACACTGAAGCTTTCTTT. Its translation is CSVALTGKNTEAFF.

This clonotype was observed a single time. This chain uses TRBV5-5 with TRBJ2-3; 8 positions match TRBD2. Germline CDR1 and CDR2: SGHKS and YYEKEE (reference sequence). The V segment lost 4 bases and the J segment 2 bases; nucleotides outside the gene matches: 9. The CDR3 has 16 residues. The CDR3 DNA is TGTGCCAGCAGCAGGGTAGCGGGGCCCGTCACAGATACGCAGTATTTT. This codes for CASSRVAGPVTDTQYF.

CDR3 bases: TGCAGCGTCCTGACAGGGGTGCCTTTCTTT. Its protein is CSVLTGVPFF. The chain has TRBV29-1 and TRBJ1-1; 8 bases fit TRBD1. This CDR3 is built from 10 residues. Germline V CDR1 and CDR2: SQVTM, ANQGSEA. The V segment lost 6 bases and the J segment 12 bases; nucleotides outside the gene matches: 6.

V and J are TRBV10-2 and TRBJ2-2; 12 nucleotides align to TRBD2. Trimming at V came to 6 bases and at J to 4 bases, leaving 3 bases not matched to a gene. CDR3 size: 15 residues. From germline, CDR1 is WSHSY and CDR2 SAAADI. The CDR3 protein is CASSGLAGSTGELFF. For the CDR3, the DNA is TGCGCCAGCAGCGGACTAGCGGGGTCCACCGGGGAGCTGTTTTTT.

This CDR3 is CSALASYEQFF. The CDR3 nucleotides read TGCAGTGCCCTAGCTAGCTATGAGCAGTTCTTC. V usage is TRBV20-1 and J usage is TRBJ2-1, with D perhaps TRBD2 (5 bases). Deletions cut 6 bases from V and 8 bases from J, with 11 bases between. From germline, CDR1 is DFQATT and CDR2 SNEGSKA (reference sequence). This CDR3 spans 11 amino acids.

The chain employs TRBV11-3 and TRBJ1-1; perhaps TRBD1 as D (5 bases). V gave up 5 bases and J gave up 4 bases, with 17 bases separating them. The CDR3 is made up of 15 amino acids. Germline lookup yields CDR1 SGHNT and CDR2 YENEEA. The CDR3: CASSLGDSAGTEAFF. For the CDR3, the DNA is TGTGCCAGCAGCCTCGGTGACAGCGCGGGCACTGAAGCTTTCTTT.

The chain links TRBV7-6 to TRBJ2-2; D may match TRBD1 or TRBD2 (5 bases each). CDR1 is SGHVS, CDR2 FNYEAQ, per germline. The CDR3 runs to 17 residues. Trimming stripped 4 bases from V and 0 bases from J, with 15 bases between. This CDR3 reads CASSSPWDPANTGELFF. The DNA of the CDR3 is TGTGCCAGCAGCTCGCCTTGGGACCCCGCGAACACCGGGGAGCTGTTTTTT.

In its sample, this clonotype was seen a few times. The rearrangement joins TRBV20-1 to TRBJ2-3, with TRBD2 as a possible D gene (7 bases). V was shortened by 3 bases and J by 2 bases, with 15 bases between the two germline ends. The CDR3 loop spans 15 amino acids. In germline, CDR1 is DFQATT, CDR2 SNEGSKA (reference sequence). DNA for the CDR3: TGCAGTGCTAGCCTGGGAGGGGGGATCACAGATACGCAGTATTTT. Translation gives CSASLGGGITDTQYF.

The CDR3 reads CASSYSVPPALNTEAFF. In DNA form, the CDR3 reads TGTGCCAGCAGTTACTCGGTGCCTCCGGCCCTGAACACTGAAGCTTTCTTT. The rearrangement links TRBV6-5 to TRBJ1-1; D is undetermined. Germline V gene data show CDR1 as MNHEY and CDR2 as SVGAGI. The germline V and J ends were trimmed by 0 bases and 0 bases, with 14 bases remaining between them. The CDR3 has 17 amino acids.

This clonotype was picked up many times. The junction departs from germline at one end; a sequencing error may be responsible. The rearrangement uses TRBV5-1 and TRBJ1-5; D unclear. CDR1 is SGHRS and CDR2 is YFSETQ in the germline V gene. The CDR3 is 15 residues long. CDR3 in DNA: TGTGCCAGCAGCTTGGGCGGTGGGAGCAATCAGCCCCAGCATTTT. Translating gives CASSLGGGSNQPQHF.

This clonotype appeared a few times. As DNA, the CDR3 is TGTGCCATCAGTGAGAGAACCAGGGGTGGCTATGGCTACACCTTC. Protein: CAISERTRGGYGYTF. V is TRBV10-3 and J is TRBJ1-2, with a tentative D call TRBD1 (6 bases). The V end was cut by 2 bases, the J end by 4 bases, with 14 bases between. Germline V CDR1 and CDR2: ENHRY, SYGVKD. CDR3 size: 15 residues.

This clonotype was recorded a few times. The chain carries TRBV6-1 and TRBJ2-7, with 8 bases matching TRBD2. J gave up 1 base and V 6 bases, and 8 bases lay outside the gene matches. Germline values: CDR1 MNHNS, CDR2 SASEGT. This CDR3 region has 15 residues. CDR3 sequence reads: CASSPGASGSYEQYF. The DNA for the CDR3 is TGTGCCAGCAGCCCCGGGGCTAGCGGGTCCTACGAGCAGTACTTC.

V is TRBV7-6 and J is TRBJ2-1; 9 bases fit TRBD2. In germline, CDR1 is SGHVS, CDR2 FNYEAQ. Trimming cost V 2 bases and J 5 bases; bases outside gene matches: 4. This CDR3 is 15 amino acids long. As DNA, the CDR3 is TGTGCCAGCAGCTTATCGACTAGCGGACACAATGAGCAGTTCTTC. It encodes CASSLSTSGHNEQFF. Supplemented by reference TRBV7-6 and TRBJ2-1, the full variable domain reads GAGVSQSPRYKVTKRGQDVALRCDPISGHVSLYWYRQALGQGPEFLTYFNYEAQQDKSGLPNDRFSAERPEGSISTLTIQRTEQRDSAMYRCASSLSTSGHNEQFFGPGTRLTVL.

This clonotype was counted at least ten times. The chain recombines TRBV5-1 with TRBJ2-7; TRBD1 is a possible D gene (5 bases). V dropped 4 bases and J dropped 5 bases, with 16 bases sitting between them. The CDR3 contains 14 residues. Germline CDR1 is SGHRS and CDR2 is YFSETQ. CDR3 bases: TGCGCCAGCAGCCGCCTACAGGCTTACGACGAGCAGTACTTC. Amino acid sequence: CASSRLQAYDEQYF.

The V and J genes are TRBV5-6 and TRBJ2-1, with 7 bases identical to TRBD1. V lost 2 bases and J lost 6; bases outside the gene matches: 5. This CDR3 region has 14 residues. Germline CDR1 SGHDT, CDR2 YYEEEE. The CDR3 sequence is CASSFRRQGNEQFF. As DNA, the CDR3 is TGTGCCAGCAGCTTCCGACGACAGGGCAATGAGCAGTTCTTC.

CDR3 sequence: CASGLAGAGEQFF. The CDR3 DNA reads as TGTGCCAGTGGGCTAGCGGGGGCAGGGGAGCAGTTCTTC. The J gene is TRBJ2-1, the V gene TRBV27; 10 nucleotides line up with TRBD2. Germline loops: CDR1 MNHEY, CDR2 SMNVEV (reference sequence). Trimming took 9 bases from V and 10 from J; bases not matched to a gene: 9. This CDR3 comprises 13 residues.

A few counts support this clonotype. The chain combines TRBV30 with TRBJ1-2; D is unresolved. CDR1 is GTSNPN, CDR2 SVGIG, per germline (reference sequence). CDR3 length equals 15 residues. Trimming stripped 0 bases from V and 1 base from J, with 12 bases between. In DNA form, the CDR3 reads TGTGCCTGGAGTGTACGGGCAGCAGTTAACTATGGCTACACCTTC. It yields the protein CAWSVRAAVNYGYTF.

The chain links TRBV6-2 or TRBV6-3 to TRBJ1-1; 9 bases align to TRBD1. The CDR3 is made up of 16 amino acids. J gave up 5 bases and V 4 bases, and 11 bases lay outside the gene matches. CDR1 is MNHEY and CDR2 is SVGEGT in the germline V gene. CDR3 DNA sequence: TGTGCCAGCAGTTTACGGGGACAGGGTGGTTTTACTGAAGCTTTCTTT. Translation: CASSLRGQGGFTEAFF.

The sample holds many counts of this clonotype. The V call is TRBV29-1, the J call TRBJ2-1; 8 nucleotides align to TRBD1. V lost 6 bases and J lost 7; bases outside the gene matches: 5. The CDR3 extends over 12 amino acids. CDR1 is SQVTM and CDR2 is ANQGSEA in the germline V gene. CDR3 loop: CSVVDRENEQFF. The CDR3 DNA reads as TGCAGCGTGGTGGACAGGGAGAATGAGCAGTTCTTC.